A selection of T cell receptor beta chains follows, all from one sample in a study of regulatory T cells in long-lasting Graves disease. TCRdb analysed the multiplex PCR reads with MiXCR anew, one entry per CDR3 protein. The table includes almost 350,000 distinct CDR3 sequences, less than 20% detected once. The sequences come from peripheral blood mononuclear cells (PBMCs), collected when the disease was refractory, from a patient treated with antithyroid drugs. Every receptor here comes from a female donor with Graves disease. Both conserved end residues are part of each CDR3. Fields, in order: CDR3 protein, CDR3 DNA, D gene, clone size, J gene, V gene. The D gene is left open where the match is weak. Where a row states a size, it is once, few, many or the class of an expanded clone; other rows omit it.

CDR3: CASSGQGVGETQYF
DNA: TGTGCCAGCAGCGGGCAGGGTGTTGGCGAGACCCAGTACTTC
D: NA
size: NA
J: TRBJ2-5
V: TRBV2

CDR3: CSARDPGGQGSYGYTF
DNA: TGCAGTGCTAGAGATCCTGGGGGACAGGGGAGCTATGGCTACACCTTC
D: TRBD1
size: few
J: TRBJ1-2
V: TRBV20-1

CDR3: CATSVGTGINQPQHF
DNA: TGTGCCACCAGTGTGGGGACAGGCATCAATCAGCCCCAGCATTTT
D: TRBD1
size: many
J: TRBJ1-5
V: TRBV24-1

CDR3: CASSATGTGGSYEQYF
DNA: TGTGCCAGCAGTGCTACCGGGACAGGGGGTAGTTACGAGCAGTACTTC
D: TRBD1
size: many
J: TRBJ2-7
V: TRBV28

CDR3: CASSLGPITEAFF
DNA: TGTGCCAGCAGTTTAGGCCCCATCACTGAAGCTTTCTTT
D: NA
size: many
J: TRBJ1-1
V: TRBV28

CDR3: CATSREGGTGFQETQYF
DNA: TGTGCCACCAGCAGAGAGGGGGGGACAGGGTTCCAAGAGACCCAGTACTTC
D: TRBD1
size: few
J: TRBJ2-5
V: TRBV15

CDR3: CASSSSGAGNTIYF
DNA: TGTGCCAGCAGCTCCTCAGGGGCCGGAAACACCATATATTTT
D: NA
size: NA
J: TRBJ1-3
V: TRBV7-9

CDR3: CASSSLDTFLAKNIQYF
DNA: TGTGCCAGCAGTTCCCTGGATACCTTCTTAGCCAAAAACATTCAGTACTTC
D: NA
size: many
J: TRBJ2-4
V: TRBV12-3/TRBV12-4

CDR3: CARGPAGRFNQPQHF
DNA: TGTGCAAGGGGCCCGGCGGGACGGTTCAATCAGCCCCAGCATTTT
D: NA
size: NA
J: TRBJ1-5
V: TRBV30

CDR3: CASSFGTGVNIQYF
DNA: TGTGCCAGCAGTTTTGGGACAGGGGTAAACATTCAGTACTTC
D: TRBD1
size: many
J: TRBJ2-4
V: TRBV28

CDR3: CASRPDRGITGELFF
DNA: TGTGCCAGCAGACCGGACAGGGGGATCACCGGGGAGCTGTTTTTT
D: TRBD1
size: NA
J: TRBJ2-2
V: TRBV12-3/TRBV12-4

CDR3: CAIILGDRSYNEQFF
DNA: TGTGCCATTATTTTGGGGGACAGATCCTACAATGAGCAGTTCTTC
D: TRBD1
size: many
J: TRBJ2-1
V: TRBV2

CDR3: CASSGGTGYGYTF
DNA: TGTGCCAGCAGTGGGGGGACAGGGTATGGCTACACCTTC
D: TRBD1
size: many
J: TRBJ1-2
V: TRBV2

CDR3: CAWRVTGAKSTEAFF
DNA: TGTGCCTGGAGAGTGACAGGGGCGAAGAGCACTGAAGCTTTCTTT
D: TRBD1
size: many
J: TRBJ1-1
V: TRBV30

CDR3: CASSIRTGKEGYTF
DNA: TGTGCCAGTAGTATCCGGACAGGGAAGGAAGGCTACACCTTC
D: TRBD1
size: many
J: TRBJ1-2
V: TRBV19

CDR3: CASKGRTGSGEQYF
DNA: TGTGCCAGCAAGGGTAGGACAGGGTCGGGGGAGCAGTACTTC
D: TRBD1
size: many
J: TRBJ2-7
V: TRBV2

CDR3: CASSEWRFQETQYF
DNA: TGTGCCAGCAGTGAATGGCGGTTCCAAGAGACCCAGTACTTC
D: NA
size: NA
J: TRBJ2-5
V: TRBV6-1

CDR3: CSARGQGWDNQPQHF
DNA: TGCAGTGCTAGAGGACAGGGATGGGACAATCAGCCCCAGCATTTT
D: TRBD1
size: many
J: TRBJ1-5
V: TRBV20-1

CDR3: CSARPQNQPQHF
DNA: TGCAGTGCTAGGCCCCAAAATCAGCCCCAGCATTTT
D: NA
size: few
J: TRBJ1-5
V: TRBV20-1

CDR3: CASSLREWGDLMNTEAFF
DNA: TGTGCCAGCAGCTTAAGGGAATGGGGGGACCTGATGAACACTGAAGCTTTCTTT
D: NA
size: NA
J: TRBJ1-1
V: TRBV7-9

CDR3: CAWSVRVLGSDTQYF
DNA: TGTGCCTGGAGTGTACGGGTCCTCGGGTCAGATACGCAGTATTTT
D: NA
size: few
J: TRBJ2-3
V: TRBV30

CDR3: CSATDSHTEAFF
DNA: TGCAGTGCAACGGACAGTCACACTGAAGCTTTCTTT
D: NA
size: many
J: TRBJ1-1
V: TRBV20-1

CDR3: CASSERPGTAVFHQPQHF
DNA: TGTGCCAGCAGTGAAAGGCCCGGGACAGCGGTCTTCCATCAGCCCCAGCATTTT
D: TRBD1
size: NA
J: TRBJ1-5
V: TRBV6-1

CDR3: CASSQAGGISNQPQHF
DNA: TGCGCCAGCAGCCAAGCGGGAGGGATAAGCAATCAGCCCCAGCATTTT
D: NA
size: NA
J: TRBJ1-5
V: TRBV4-1

CDR3: CASSPGTGSLF
DNA: TGTGCCAGCAGTCCCGGGACGGGCTCTCTGTTC
D: NA
size: few
J: TRBJ1-2
V: TRBV6-1

CDR3: CASSLVRDTEAFF
DNA: TGTGCCAGCAGCTTGGTTAGAGACACTGAAGCTTTCTTT
D: NA
size: many
J: TRBJ1-1
V: TRBV5-6

CDR3: CASSQDPTSRAGEQYF
DNA: TGCGCCAGCAGCCAGGACCCAACGTCTAGGGCGGGTGAGCAGTACTTC
D: NA
size: few
J: TRBJ2-7
V: TRBV4-1

CDR3: CASSHSPGKLFF
DNA: TGTGCCAGCAGCCACTCTCCTGGGAAACTGTTTTTT
D: NA
size: many
J: TRBJ1-4
V: TRBV3-1

CDR3: CATKGQGNVAQYF
DNA: TGTGCCACCAAGGGACAGGGAAATGTTGCGCAGTACTTC
D: TRBD1
size: once
J: TRBJ2-7
V: TRBV28

CDR3: CASSPLRGAGPYEQYF
DNA: TGTGCCAGCAGCCCTCTGAGGGGAGCGGGACCCTACGAGCAGTACTTC
D: TRBD2
size: NA
J: TRBJ2-7
V: TRBV7-2

CDR3: CASSRQQGGGYTF
DNA: TGTGCCAGCAGCCGTCAACAGGGGGGTGGCTACACCTTC
D: TRBD1
size: NA
J: TRBJ1-2
V: TRBV6-4

CDR3: CASSLLDRVDQPQHF
DNA: TGTGCCAGCAGTTTACTAGACAGGGTTGATCAGCCCCAGCATTTT
D: TRBD1
size: many
J: TRBJ1-5
V: TRBV12-3/TRBV12-4

CDR3: CASGLVLRGVNTEAFF
DNA: TGTGCTAGTGGTTTGGTACTCCGGGGCGTGAACACTGAAGCTTTCTTT
D: NA
size: many
J: TRBJ1-1
V: TRBV12-5

CDR3: CASRARPSYEQYF
DNA: TGTGCCAGCCGGGCCCGCCCCTCCTACGAGCAGTACTTC
D: NA
size: NA
J: TRBJ2-7
V: TRBV6-1

CDR3: CASSWTEASTQYF
DNA: TGTGCCAGCAGTTGGACAGAAGCCTCGACCCAGTACTTC
D: NA
size: few
J: TRBJ2-5
V: TRBV2

CDR3: CASSLGPGNQPQHF
DNA: TGTGCCAGCAGCTTGGGCCCTGGCAATCAGCCCCAGCATTTT
D: NA
size: NA
J: TRBJ1-5
V: TRBV5-6

CDR3: CASSGTTGAFLGEQFF
DNA: TGCGCCAGCAGCGGGACGACAGGGGCCTTCTTAGGTGAGCAGTTCTTC
D: TRBD1
size: NA
J: TRBJ2-1
V: TRBV5-1

CDR3: CASSLGGRPEAFF
DNA: TGTGCCAGCAGCTTAGGAGGGAGGCCTGAAGCTTTCTTT
D: NA
size: NA
J: TRBJ1-1
V: TRBV7-9

CDR3: CATTPQVSGELFF
DNA: TGTGCCACCACGCCACAGGTCTCCGGGGAGCTGTTTTTT
D: NA
size: NA
J: TRBJ2-2
V: TRBV2

CDR3: CASSWLRQGGYGHTF
DNA: TGTGCCAGCAGCTGGCTGCGACAGGGGGGCTATGGCCACACCTTC
D: TRBD1
size: many
J: TRBJ1-2
V: TRBV7-2

CDR3: CASSRHRQGLGYTF
DNA: TGTGCCAGCAGCAGACATCGACAGGGCCTAGGCTACACCTTC
D: TRBD1
size: many
J: TRBJ1-2
V: TRBV7-2

CDR3: CSAEIGRGLYNEQFF
DNA: TGCAGTGCCGAGATCGGGCGGGGACTCTACAATGAGCAGTTCTTC
D: NA
size: NA
J: TRBJ2-1
V: TRBV20-1

CDR3: CASSLEQGGAGPQHF
DNA: TGCGCCAGCAGCTTGGAACAGGGAGGGGCCGGGCCCCAGCATTTT
D: NA
size: many
J: TRBJ1-5
V: TRBV5-1

CDR3: CSVDRPGVTGELFF
DNA: TGCAGCGTTGATCGTCCAGGGGTAACCGGGGAGCTGTTTTTT
D: NA
size: NA
J: TRBJ2-2
V: TRBV29-1

CDR3: CASSGVVAYEQYF
DNA: TGTGCCAGCAGCGGAGTCGTGGCCTACGAGCAGTACTTC
D: NA
size: NA
J: TRBJ2-7
V: TRBV5-5

CDR3: CASSQVVGPYEQYF
DNA: TGTGCCAGCAGCCAAGTTGTGGGGCCCTACGAGCAGTACTTC
D: NA
size: many
J: TRBJ2-7
V: TRBV3-1

CDR3: CASSQDRTLAEQYF
DNA: TGTGCCAGCAGCCAAGACCGGACACTGGCCGAGCAGTACTTC
D: NA
size: NA
J: TRBJ2-7
V: TRBV3-1

CDR3: CAWSTWETQYF
DNA: TGTGCCTGGAGTACCTGGGAGACCCAGTACTTC
D: NA
size: many
J: TRBJ2-5
V: TRBV30

CDR3: CASRDRALYSPLHF
DNA: TGTGCCAGCCGGGACAGGGCCTTATATTCACCCCTCCACTTT
D: TRBD1
size: many
J: TRBJ1-6
V: TRBV6-1

CDR3: CASRGGIQPQHF
DNA: TGTGCCAGTAGGGGCGGGATCCAGCCCCAGCATTTT
D: NA
size: NA
J: TRBJ1-5
V: TRBV19

CDR3: CASSLRGGTYEQYF
DNA: TGTGCCAGCAGTTTAAGAGGGGGGACCTACGAGCAGTACTTC
D: NA
size: many
J: TRBJ2-7
V: TRBV28

CDR3: CASSLNGGAVGKTQYF
DNA: TGCGCCAGCAGCCTGAACGGGGGGGCCGTTGGGAAGACCCAGTACTTC
D: TRBD2
size: NA
J: TRBJ2-5
V: TRBV5-1

CDR3: CASSLASGANTGELFF
DNA: TGTGCCAGCAGCTTGGCGTCCGGAGCGAACACCGGGGAGCTGTTTTTT
D: NA
size: NA
J: TRBJ2-2
V: TRBV7-9

CDR3: CASSSSRQGTETQYF
DNA: TGTGCCAGCAGCTCGTCTCGGCAGGGGACTGAGACCCAGTACTTC
D: NA
size: many
J: TRBJ2-5
V: TRBV11-2

CDR3: CASSSFRTGISGANVLTF
DNA: TGTGCCAGCAGTTCCTTCCGAACAGGGATCTCTGGGGCCAACGTCCTGACTTTC
D: NA
size: NA
J: TRBJ2-6
V: TRBV27